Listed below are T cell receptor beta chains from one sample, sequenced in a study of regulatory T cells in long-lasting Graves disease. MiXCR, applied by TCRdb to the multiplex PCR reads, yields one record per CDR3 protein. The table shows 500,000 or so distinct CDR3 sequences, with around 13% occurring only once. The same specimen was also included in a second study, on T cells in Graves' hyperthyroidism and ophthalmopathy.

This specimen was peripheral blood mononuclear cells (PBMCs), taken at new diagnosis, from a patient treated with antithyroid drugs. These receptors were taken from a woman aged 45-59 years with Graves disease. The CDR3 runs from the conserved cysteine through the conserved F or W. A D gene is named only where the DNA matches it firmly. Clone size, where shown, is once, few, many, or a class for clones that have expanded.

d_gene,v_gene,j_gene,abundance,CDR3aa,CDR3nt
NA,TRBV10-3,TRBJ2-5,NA,CAIRAGAQETQYF,TGTGCCATCAGGGCAGGGGCGCAAGAGACCCAGTACTTC
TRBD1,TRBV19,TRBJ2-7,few,CASSTIQGIVSYEQYF,TGTGCCAGTAGTACCATACAGGGGATCGTCTCCTACGAGCAGTACTTC
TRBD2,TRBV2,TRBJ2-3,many,CASRSTGTSGSYTQYF,TGTGCCAGCAGATCCACCGGGACTAGCGGGAGCTATACGCAGTATTTT
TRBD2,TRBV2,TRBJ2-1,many,CATSGSSYNEQFF,TGTGCCACGAGCGGGAGCTCCTACAATGAGCAGTTCTTC
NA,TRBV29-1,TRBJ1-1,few,CSVRTAHMAFF,TGCAGCGTGCGGACAGCACACATGGCTTTCTTT
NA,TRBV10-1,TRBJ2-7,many,CASSDGPTPYEQYF,TGCGCCAGCAGTGACGGGCCAACCCCCTACGAGCAGTACTTC
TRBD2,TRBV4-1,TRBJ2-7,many,CASSQDGLGVTYEQYF,TGCGCCAGCAGCCAAGATGGACTAGGTGTTACCTACGAGCAGTACTTC
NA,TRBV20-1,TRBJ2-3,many,CSAPSFDGVHTDTQYF,TGCAGTGCTCCATCGTTCGACGGGGTTCACACAGATACGCAGTATTTT
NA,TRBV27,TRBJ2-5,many,CASSMGRAETQYF,TGTGCCAGCAGCATGGGCAGGGCCGAGACCCAGTACTTC
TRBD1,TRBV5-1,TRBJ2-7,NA,CASSLARDRASYEQYF,TGCGCCAGCAGCTTGGCCCGGGACAGAGCCTCCTACGAGCAGTACTTC
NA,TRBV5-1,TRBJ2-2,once,CASGRREHPNTGELFF,TGCGCCAGCGGACGTCGGGAGCATCCGAACACCGGGGAGCTGTTTTTT
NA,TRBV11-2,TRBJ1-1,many,CASSSLPPEAFF,TGTGCCAGCAGCTCGTTGCCTCCTGAAGCTTTCTTT
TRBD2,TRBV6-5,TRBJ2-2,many,CASSYAGGATGELFF,TGTGCCAGCAGTTACGCGGGAGGAGCCACCGGGGAGCTGTTTTTT
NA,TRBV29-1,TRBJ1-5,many,CSVSRAGNQPQHF,TGCAGCGTTAGCAGGGCTGGCAATCAGCCCCAGCATTTT
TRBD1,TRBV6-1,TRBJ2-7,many,CASSDWTGREQYF,TGTGCCAGCAGTGACTGGACAGGACGCGAGCAGTACTTC
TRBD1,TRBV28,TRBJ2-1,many,CASRQGALTSSYNEQFF,TGTGCCAGCAGACAGGGGGCCCTTACAAGCTCCTACAATGAGCAGTTCTTC
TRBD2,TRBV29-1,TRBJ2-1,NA,CSVEPTSGRPIEQFF,TGCAGCGTTGAACCGACTAGCGGGAGACCTATTGAGCAGTTCTTC
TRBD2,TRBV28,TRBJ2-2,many,CASSSLAAAGELFF,TGTGCCAGCAGCTCTCTAGCGGCCGCCGGGGAGCTGTTTTTT
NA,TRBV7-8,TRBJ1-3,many,CASSFGGTISGNTIYF,TGTGCCAGCAGCTTTGGTGGGACAATCTCTGGAAACACCATATATTTT
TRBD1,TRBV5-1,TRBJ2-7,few,CASSLGQGVYEQYF,TGCGCCAGCAGCTTGGGACAGGGTGTCTACGAGCAGTACTTC
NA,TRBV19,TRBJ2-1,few,CASSIWGSGYNEQFF,TGTGCCAGTAGTATCTGGGGGAGCGGCTACAATGAGCAGTTCTTC
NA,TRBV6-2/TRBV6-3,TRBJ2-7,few,CASSPRGSEGYEQYF,TGTGCCAGCAGTCCCCGGGGTAGCGAAGGCTACGAGCAGTACTTC
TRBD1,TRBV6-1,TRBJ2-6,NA,CASSATWDSDNYSGANVLTF,TGTGCCAGCAGTGCAACTTGGGACAGCGACAATTACTCTGGGGCCAACGTCCTGACTTTC
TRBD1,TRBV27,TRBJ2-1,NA,CASSSTRDRVGYEQFF,TGTGCCAGCAGTTCTACCCGGGACAGGGTGGGCTATGAGCAGTTCTTC
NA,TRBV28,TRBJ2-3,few,CASSSPGLADTQYF,TGTGCCAGCAGTTCCCCCGGGCTAGCAGATACGCAGTATTTT
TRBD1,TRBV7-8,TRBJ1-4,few,CASSSDREREKLFF,TGTGCCAGCAGCTCGGACAGGGAAAGGGAAAAACTGTTTTTT
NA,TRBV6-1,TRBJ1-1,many,CASRQLRMNTEAFF,TGTGCCAGCAGACAACTTCGAATGAACACTGAAGCTTTCTTT
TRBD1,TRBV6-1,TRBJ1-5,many,CASSEYPGGANQPQHF,TGTGCCAGCAGTGAATACCCAGGGGGCGCCAATCAGCCCCAGCATTTT
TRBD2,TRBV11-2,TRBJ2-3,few,CASSPRPKLAGGPFLPDTQYF,TGTGCCAGCAGCCCAAGACCGAAACTAGCGGGAGGGCCTTTTCTCCCAGATACGCAGTATTTT
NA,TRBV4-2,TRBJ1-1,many,CASSQTGENTEAFF,TGTGCCAGCAGCCAAACAGGCGAGAACACTGAAGCTTTCTTT
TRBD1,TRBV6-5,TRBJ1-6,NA,CASSYNYDRAIYNSPLHF,TGTGCCAGCAGTTACAACTATGACAGGGCAATCTATAATTCACCCCTCCACTTT
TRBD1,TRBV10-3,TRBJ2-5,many,CAISGQGEETQYF,TGTGCCATCTCGGGACAGGGTGAAGAGACCCAGTACTTC
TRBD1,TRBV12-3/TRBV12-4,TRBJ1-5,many,CASSAGLTDRVMNQPQHF,TGTGCCAGCAGTGCGGGACTAACGGACAGGGTAATGAATCAGCCCCAGCATTTT
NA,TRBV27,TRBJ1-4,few,CASSIRGNEKLFF,TGTGCCAGCAGTATTAGGGGGAATGAAAAACTGTTTTTT
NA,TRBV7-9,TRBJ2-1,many,CASSSETGGNGGRNYNEQFF,TGTGCCAGCAGCTCGGAAACAGGGGGGAACGGCGGGAGGAACTACAATGAGCAGTTCTTC
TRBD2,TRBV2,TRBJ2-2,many,CASSDRAGGPSNTGELFF,TGTGCCAGCAGTGATAGGGCGGGAGGGCCCTCAAACACCGGGGAGCTGTTTTTT